Following are 9 T cell receptor beta chains from one sample sequenced in a study of radiotherapy plus CTLA-4 blockade in lung cancer. Method: immunoSEQ multiplex PCR; TCRdb's copy keeps in-frame clones and lacks some. The data show around 26,000 clones, 71% seen once. Sequenced here: peripheral blood, sampled from a patient treated with radiotherapy plus ipilimumab. These receptors came from a human donor with non-small cell lung cancer whose response to radiotherapy plus ipilimumab could not be evaluated.

V and J are TRBV5-1 and TRBJ2-5; tentatively, D is TRBD2 (6 bases). The J call may be incorrect, as the DNA end agrees better with TRBJ2-7. The CDR3 extends over 17 amino acids. Germline-derived CDR1 and CDR2 are SGHRS and YFSETQ. In nucleotides, the CDR3 is TGCGCCAGCTGCAAGGAGTTCGGGCTAGGACTACCCTACGAGCAGTACTTC. Residues: CASCKEFGLGLPYEQYF.

The genes are TRBV27 and TRBJ2-3; 10 bases match TRBD2. Per the germline V gene, CDR1 is MNHEY and CDR2 is SMNVEV (reference sequence). V lost 2 bases, J lost 2 bases, and 4 bases stayed unmatched. CDR3 size: 16 residues. CDR3 loop: CASSLLGLADTDTQYF. The CDR3 nucleotides read TGTGCCAGCAGTTTACTTGGACTAGCGGACACAGATACGCAGTATTTT.

This clone was found once. The chain uses TRBV29-1 and TRBJ2-7; tentative D call: TRBD2 (6 bases). The CDR3 spans 14 residues. Trimming left V 5 bases short and J 4 bases short, with 18 bases between. CDR1 and CDR2 (germline): SQVTM, ANQGSEA. CDR3 sequence reads: CSVQSRGNGYEQYF. The CDR3 coding sequence is TGCAGCGTTCAATCTCGGGGGAATGGGTACGAGCAGTACTTC.

CDR3 protein: CAWGRLAATTDTQYF. The CDR3 DNA is TGTGCCTGGGGCCGACTAGCAGCCACCACAGATACGCAGTATTTT. The chain links TRBV30 to TRBJ2-3; TRBD2 matches at 7 bases. Germline V gene data show CDR1 as GTSNPN and CDR2 as SVGIG (reference sequence). This CDR3 contains 15 residues. The V segment lost 5 bases and the J segment 2 bases; nucleotides outside the gene matches: 10.

With regard to this clone: The sample has other DNA sequences that encode this CDR3 too. The gene calls are TRBV30 and TRBJ2-6, with TRBD1 identical over 7 bases. Trimming took 5 bases from V and 4 from J; bases not matched to a gene: 14. The CDR3 has 17 amino acids. Germline V gene data show CDR1 as GTSNPN and CDR2 as SVGIG (reference sequence). CDR3: CAWYRGRISEGANVLTF. CDR3 in DNA: TGTGCCTGGTACAGGGGCCGCATTTCCGAGGGGGCCAACGTCCTGACTTTC.

The chain couples TRBV5-4 to TRBJ2-7, with 10 bases lining up with TRBD2. V lost 6 bases to trimming and J lost 4 bases; unmatched junction nucleotides: 7. CDR3 size: 14 residues. Per germline, CDR1 SGHNT and CDR2 YYREEE (reference sequence). CDR3 nucleotide sequence: TGTGCCAGCACGGATGCTAGCGGGAGTTACGAGCAGTACTTC. Protein: CASTDASGSYEQYF.

The gene calls are TRBV27 and TRBJ2-7, with D perhaps matching TRBD1 (5 bases). The CDR3 is 15 amino acids. Looked up from germline, CDR1 is MNHEY and CDR2 is SMNVEV (reference sequence). V lost 0 bases and J 7 bases, leaving 16 bases between the germline ends. The CDR3 loop is CASSLSGEGYREQYF. CDR3 sequence (DNA): TGTGCCAGCAGTTTATCAGGGGAAGGCTATAGGGAGCAGTACTTC.

The chain links TRBV5-4 to TRBJ2-1; 9 bases line up with TRBD1. V lost 3 bases, J lost 3 bases, and 13 bases stayed unmatched. Looked up from germline, CDR1 is SGHNT and CDR2 is YYREEE (reference sequence). CDR3 size: 18 residues. CDR3 protein: CASSSPGQGGHVYNEQFF. CDR3 nucleotides: TGTGCCAGCAGCTCACCGGGACAGGGAGGGCATGTCTACAATGAGCAGTTCTTC. Filled out from reference TRBV5-4 and TRBJ2-1, the complete variable domain reads ETGVTQSPTHLIKTRGQQVTLRCSSQSGHNTVSWYQQALGQGPQFIFQYYREEENGRGNFPPRFSGLQFPNYSSELNVNALELDDSALYLCASSSPGQGGHVYNEQFFGPGTRLTVL.

This clone was observed a handful of times. This rearrangement joins TRBV2 to TRBJ2-7; tentative D call: TRBD1 (5 bases). CDR3 length equals 14 residues. Between the trimmed V and J ends, which lost 11 bases and 2 bases, there was a span of 19 bases. Germline V gene sequence: CDR1 SNHLY, CDR2 FYNNEI. CDR3 loop: CAGSRASFPYEQYF. Written as DNA, the CDR3 is TGTGCCGGAAGCAGGGCATCGTTCCCCTACGAGCAGTACTTC.